This is a list of T cell receptor beta chains from one sample in a study of T cell repertoires in cytomegalovirus infection. One entry per CDR3 protein, called by TCRdb with MiXCR from the reads. The sample lists hundreds of thousands of distinct CDR3 sequences; about 30% were seen once. No antigen has been identified for these receptors. The source material was cultured CD8+ T cells from PBMCs, sampled from culture after CMV antigen stimulation. The receptors come from a human donor in good health (CMV status not recorded). Some clones in this sample may be carry-over from other donors' samples. CDR3s include the opening cysteine and the closing phenylalanine or tryptophan. D genes are given only for firm matches. Clone size is given for some rows only: seen once, a few or many times, or a class if the clone is expanded.

V	size	J	D	DNA	CDR3
TRBV19	.	TRBJ2-5	.	TGTGCCAGTAGGGGCACGGGACACGGCCGGGAGACCCAGTACTTC	CASRGTGHGRETQYF
TRBV7-9	.	TRBJ2-2	.	TGTGCCAGCAGCTTATGGCCGCAGGGGTCGGACACCGGGGAGCTGTTTTTT	CASSLWPQGSDTGELFF
TRBV6-5	.	TRBJ2-7	TRBD1	TGTGCCAGCAACCCGGGACAGGCGCTCTACGAGCAGTACTTC	CASNPGQALYEQYF
TRBV6-5	.	TRBJ2-6	.	TGTGCCAGCAGTTACTCTTTAGATCTCAACGTCCTGACTTTC	CASSYSLDLNVLTF
TRBV27	.	TRBJ1-1	.	TGTGCCAGCAGTTTATCGATCGGGGGGGGTGAAGCTTTCTTT	CASSLSIGGGEAFF
TRBV6-2/TRBV6-3	.	TRBJ2-3	TRBD2	TGTGCCAGCAACTCGGGACTAGCGGGGACGAGCACAGATACGCAGTATTTT	CASNSGLAGTSTDTQYF
TRBV27	few	TRBJ1-4	.	TGTGCCAGCAGTTTATTTAGGGACGAAAAACTGTTTTTT	CASSLFRDEKLFF
TRBV7-9	many	TRBJ1-4	.	TGTGCCAGCAGCCAAACCGGATTCGATGAAAAACTGTTTTTT	CASSQTGFDEKLFF
TRBV19	.	TRBJ2-3	.	TGTGCCAGTACTCCGGCGGGGACAGAGGGCACAGATACGCAGTATTTT	CASTPAGTEGTDTQYF
TRBV28	few	TRBJ1-1	.	TGTGCCAGCAGTCCCGACAGGATTATGAACACTGAAGCTTTCTTT	CASSPDRIMNTEAFF
TRBV6-1	.	TRBJ1-6	.	TGTGCCAGCAGTGAATCGGCCGCAGGGACGTCCTATAATTCACCCCTCCACTTT	CASSESAAGTSYNSPLHF
TRBV7-6	few	TRBJ1-2	TRBD1	TGTGCCAGCAGCTTAGGAAGGGGGCTTAACTATGGCTACACCTTC	CASSLGRGLNYGYTF
TRBV12-5	.	TRBJ1-2	TRBD1	TGTGCTAGTGGTTACGGGACAGACTATGGCTACACCTTC	CASGYGTDYGYTF
TRBV2	.	TRBJ2-3	TRBD2	TGTGCCAAGACGGAGCGGGGGGGCCTCGAAGATACGCAGTATTTT	CAKTERGGLEDTQYF
TRBV6-1	.	TRBJ1-2	TRBD1	TGTGCCAGCAGGCCGCGGGGGGACAGGGGTGGCTACACCTTC	CASRPRGDRGGYTF
TRBV15	.	TRBJ2-1	TRBD2	TGTGCCACCAGCAGAATCCTAGCGGTGAATGAGCAGTTCTTC	CATSRILAVNEQFF
TRBV9	.	TRBJ2-2	.	TGTTCCAGCACTCCGGGAACTAACACCGGGGAGCTGTTTTTT	CSSTPGTNTGELFF
TRBV7-6	.	TRBJ2-2	TRBD2	TGTGCCAGCAGCTTAGGAACTAGCGGGGGGGCAACCGGGGAGCTGTTTTTT	CASSLGTSGGATGELFF
TRBV3-1	.	TRBJ2-2	TRBD2	TGTGCCAGCAGCCAACGAACTAGCGGGGCGAACACCGGGGAGCTGTTTTTT	CASSQRTSGANTGELFF
TRBV7-6	few	TRBJ2-1	TRBD2	TGTGCCAGCAGTTATTACCGGGACTCTAGCGGCCGGGAGCAGTTCTTC	CASSYYRDSSGREQFF
TRBV3-1	many	TRBJ2-7	.	TGTGCCAGCAGCCAAGTGAGCCACACCAACGAGCAGTACTTC	CASSQVSHTNEQYF